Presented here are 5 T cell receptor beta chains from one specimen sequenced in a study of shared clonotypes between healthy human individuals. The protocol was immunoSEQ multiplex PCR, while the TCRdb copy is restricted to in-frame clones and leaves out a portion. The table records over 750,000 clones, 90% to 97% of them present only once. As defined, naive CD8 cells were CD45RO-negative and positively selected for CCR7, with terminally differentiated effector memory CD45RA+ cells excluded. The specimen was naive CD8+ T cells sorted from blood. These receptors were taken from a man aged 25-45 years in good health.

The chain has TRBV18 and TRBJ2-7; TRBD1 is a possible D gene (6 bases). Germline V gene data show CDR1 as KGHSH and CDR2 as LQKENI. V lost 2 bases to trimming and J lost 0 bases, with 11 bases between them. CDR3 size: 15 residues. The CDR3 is CASSPRQGSSYEQYF. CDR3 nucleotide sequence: TGTGCCAGCTCACCAAGGCAGGGGAGCTCCTACGAGCAGTACTTC.

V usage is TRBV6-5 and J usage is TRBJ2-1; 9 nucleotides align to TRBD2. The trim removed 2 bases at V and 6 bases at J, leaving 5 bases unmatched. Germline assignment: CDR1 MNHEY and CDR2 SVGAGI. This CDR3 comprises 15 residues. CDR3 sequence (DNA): TGTGCCAGCAGTTACGGAGCGGGAGGAGTCAATGAGCAGTTCTTC. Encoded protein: CASSYGAGGVNEQFF.

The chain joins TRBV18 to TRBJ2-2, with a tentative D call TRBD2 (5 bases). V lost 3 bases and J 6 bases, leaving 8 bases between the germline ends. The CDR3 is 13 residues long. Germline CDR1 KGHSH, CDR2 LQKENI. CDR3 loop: CASSPSESGELFF. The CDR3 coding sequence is TGTGCCAGCTCACCTAGCGAGTCCGGGGAGCTGTTTTTT. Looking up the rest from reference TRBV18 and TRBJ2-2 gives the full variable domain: NAGVMQNPRHLVRRRGQEARLRCSPMKGHSHVYWYRQLPEEGLKFMVYLQKENIIDESGMPKERFSAEFPKEGPSILRIQQVVRGDSAAYFCASSPSESGELFFGEGSRLTVL.

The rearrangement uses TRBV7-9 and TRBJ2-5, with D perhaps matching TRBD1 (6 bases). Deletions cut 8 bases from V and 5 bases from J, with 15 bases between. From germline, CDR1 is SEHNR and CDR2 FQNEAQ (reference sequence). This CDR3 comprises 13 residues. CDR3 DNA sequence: TGTGCCAGCGGCTGGGGTACAGGGGAGACCCAGTACTTC. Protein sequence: CASGWGTGETQYF.

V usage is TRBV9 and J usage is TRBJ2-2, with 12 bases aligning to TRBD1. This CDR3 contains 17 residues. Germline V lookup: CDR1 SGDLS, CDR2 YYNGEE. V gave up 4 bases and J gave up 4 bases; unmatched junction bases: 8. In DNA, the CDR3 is TGTGCCAGCAGCCCATGGGACAGGGGGCTCCTCACCGGGGAGCTGTTTTTT. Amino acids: CASSPWDRGLLTGELFF.